The rows below give T cell receptor beta chains drawn from one sample of a study of blood T cell repertoires in COVID-19. The assay was immunoSEQ multiplex PCR, and TCRdb's table has in-frame clones only and misses some. The sample shows about 220,000 clones, less than 85% of them seen only once. Sequenced: peripheral blood. These TCRs come from a woman older than 75 with acute or convalescent COVID-19. The CDR3 runs from the conserved cysteine through the conserved F or W. Fields, in order: V gene, CDR3 length, CDR3 protein.

TRBV14 | 13 | CASSQGLTSELFF
TRBV30 | 14 | CAWSGRTSNQPQHF
TRBV6-7 | 15 | CASSTPELSGNTIYF
TRBV7-8 | 14 | CASSRGTGSYEQYF
TRBV9 | 16 | CASSPRSPGLDNEQFF
TRBV5-1 | 15 | CASSPGEPSGNTIYF
TRBV6-5 | 14 | CASSYNQLNTEAFF
TRBV7-2 | 18 | CASSEMASGGRNTGELFF
TRBV5-1 | 14 | CASSPDSSNQPQHF
TRBV6-2/TRBV6-3 | 15 | CASSYGPDRAYGYTF
TRBV10-3 | 14 | CAIRDGQGYTEAFF
TRBV10-3 | 13 | CASSGQTNEKLFF
TRBV5-1 | 13 | CASSLQSNTEAFF
TRBV3-1/TRBV3-2 | 15 | CASSQRGSSGNTIYF
TRBV5-4 | 15 | CASSLETGGRGEAFF
TRBV5-6 | 16 | CASSWGLDRGREKLFF
TRBV6-6 | 12 | CASGLMNTEAFF
TRBV5-4 | 15 | CASSLAGGSGNTIYF
TRBV10-3 | 15 | CAISESKQNTGELFF
TRBV6-1 | 16 | CASSDGGQGGYQPQHF
TRBV6-5 | 13 | CASRVQGSAEAFF
TRBV3-1/TRBV3-2 | 14 | CASSGGLGGQPQHF
TRBV29-1 | 18 | CSVVLGTGGRSGANVLTF
TRBV7-2 | 13 | CASSLVGKETQYF
TRBV6-5 | 15 | CASRGSTGGFEKLFF
TRBV10-3 | 16 | CAISDWGGTSTDTQYF
TRBV29-1 | 13 | CSVRFRDDTEAFF
TRBV6-2/TRBV6-3 | 15 | CASSQTLGGRKTQYF